A single sample gave rise to the 20 T cell receptor beta chains below, sequenced in a study of shared clonotypes between healthy human individuals. Assay: immunoSEQ multiplex PCR; the TCRdb copy retains only in-frame clones and omits some. The sample has approximately 2.5 million clones; around 90% are singletons. The sequencing sample was made of naive CD4+ T cells sorted from blood. This sample's subset: CD45RA+ positively selected. These TCRs come from a man aged 18 to 30 in good health.

DNA for the CDR3: TGCGCCAGCAGCCAAGTGTTTACAGGGGTCTCCTACAATGAGCAGTTCTTC. It codes for CASSQVFTGVSYNEQFF. The gene calls are TRBV4-1 and TRBJ2-1, with 7 nucleotides matching TRBD1. V lost 1 base and J lost 0; bases outside the gene matches: 6. The CDR3 is 17 amino acids. Germline lookup yields CDR1 MGHRA and CDR2 YSYEKL.

This chain connects TRBV2 to TRBJ1-2; 8 nucleotides match TRBD1. Looked up from germline, CDR1 is SNHLY and CDR2 is FYNNEI. This CDR3 spans 14 amino acids. Trimming at V came to 7 bases and at J to 5 bases, leaving 9 bases not matched to a gene. The CDR3 protein is CASIDRGRAYGYTF. CDR3 sequence (DNA): TGTGCCAGCATCGACAGGGGAAGAGCTTATGGCTACACCTTC. Full variable domain (rest looked up from reference TRBV2 and TRBJ1-2): EPEVTQTPSHQVTQMGQEVILRCVPISNHLYFYWYRQILGQKVEFLVSFYNNEISEKSEIFDDQFSVERPDGSNFTLKIRSTKLEDSAMYFCASIDRGRAYGYTFGSGTRLTVV.

This clone came up once. The V call is TRBV5-5, the J call TRBJ2-3, with D possibly matching TRBD2 (7 bases). Germline values: CDR1 SGHKS, CDR2 YYEKEE (reference sequence). This CDR3 is 15 amino acids long. Deletions cut 3 bases from V and 0 bases from J, with 11 bases between. The CDR3, as DNA: TGTGCCAGCAGCTGGGGGGGCTCAAGCACAGATACGCAGTATTTT. Amino acid sequence: CASSWGGSSTDTQYF.

Worth noting for this clone: Other DNA sequences in the sample encode the same CDR3. The chain uses TRBV5-1 and TRBJ1-3, with D possibly TRBD1 on 5 matching bases. V was clipped by 0 bases and J by 4 bases, with 8 bases between them. The germline V gene has CDR1 SGHRS and CDR2 YFSETQ. The CDR3 runs to 14 residues. The CDR3 loop reads CASSLAGPGNTIYF. As DNA, the CDR3 is TGCGCCAGCAGCTTGGCGGGGCCCGGAAACACCATATATTTT. The full variable domain, its missing parts supplied by reference TRBV5-1 and TRBJ1-3, is KAGVTQTPRYLIKTRGQQVTLSCSPISGHRSVSWYQQTPGQGLQFLFEYFSETQRNKGNFPGRFSGRQFSNSRSEMNVSTLELGDSALYLCASSLAGPGNTIYFGEGSWLTVV.

The rearrangement links TRBV6-5 to TRBJ1-5, with unresolved D. Germline lookup yields CDR1 MNHEY and CDR2 SVGAGI. The CDR3 is 14 residues long. Trimming left V 6 bases short and J 3 bases short, with 12 bases between. CDR3 residues: CASSPRRYNQPQHF. The CDR3 bases are TGTGCCAGCAGCCCTAGACGGTACAATCAGCCCCAGCATTTT.

The chain carries TRBV5-6 and TRBJ1-1; TRBD1 might be the D (5 bases). The germline V and J ends were trimmed by 4 bases and 4 bases, with 11 bases remaining between them. The length of the CDR3 is 13 residues. Per germline, CDR1 SGHDT and CDR2 YYEEEE. The CDR3 protein is CASSLGDRTEAFF. DNA for the CDR3: TGTGCCAGCAGCCTAGGGGACCGCACTGAAGCTTTCTTT.

This clone has only one observation. The gene calls are TRBV19 and TRBJ2-1; D possibly corresponds to TRBD1 (6 bases). This CDR3 has 15 amino acids. With 6 bases removed from V and 4 bases from J, the gap between germline ends came to 16 bases. Germline CDR1 LNHDA, CDR2 SQIVND (reference sequence). The chain's CDR3 is CASSLFGTPYNEQFF. CDR3 bases: TGTGCCAGTAGCCTCTTCGGGACACCTTACAATGAGCAGTTCTTC. The variable domain in full, completed from reference TRBV19 and TRBJ2-1, reads DGGITQSPKYLFRKEGQNVTLSCEQNLNHDAMYWYRQDPGQGLRLIYYSQIVNDFQKGDIAEGYSVSREKKESFPLTVTSAQKNPTAFYLCASSLFGTPYNEQFFGPGTRLTVL.

V is TRBV7-2 and J is TRBJ2-1, with D hard to call. Germline V gene data show CDR1 as SGHTA and CDR2 as FQGNSA. The CDR3 is made up of 11 amino acids. Trimming pared 4 bases from V and 9 bases from J, leaving 7 bases between. The CDR3 bases are TGTGCCAGCAGCTCCCTGGCTGAGCAGTTCTTC. Its translation is CASSSLAEQFF.

This clone appeared once. V gene TRBV5-1 combines with J gene TRBJ1-1, with D possibly being TRBD1 (5 bases). Trimming took off 0 bases at V and 1 base at J, with 10 bases between the two ends. The CDR3 consists of 15 residues. Germline CDR1 is SGHRS and CDR2 is YFSETQ. CDR3 in DNA: TGCGCCAGCAGCTTGGCTCGGACACAGAACACTGAAGCTTTCTTT. Translated: CASSLARTQNTEAFF.

The chain combines TRBV5-1 with TRBJ2-7, with D unresolved. There are 14 residues in the CDR3. From germline, CDR1 is SGHRS and CDR2 YFSETQ. Trimming left V 4 bases short and J 7 bases short, with 18 bases between. CDR3 loop: CASSPRPQLTEQYF. The DNA of the CDR3 is TGCGCCAGCAGCCCTCGGCCCCAGCTGACGGAGCAGTACTTC. Full variable domain (outside the CDR3, taken from reference TRBV5-1 and TRBJ2-7): KAGVTQTPRYLIKTRGQQVTLSCSPISGHRSVSWYQQTPGQGLQFLFEYFSETQRNKGNFPGRFSGRQFSNSRSEMNVSTLELGDSALYLCASSPRPQLTEQYFGPGTRLTVT.

The chain joins TRBV10-1 to TRBJ2-2, with D possibly matching TRBD1 (6 bases). The V end was cut by 5 bases, the J end by 2 bases, with 9 bases between. The germline V gene has CDR1 WNHNN and CDR2 SYGVQD (reference sequence). The CDR3 consists of 14 residues. The CDR3 reads CASSSTGNTGELFF. The DNA of the CDR3 is TGCGCCAGCAGTTCGACAGGCAACACCGGGGAGCTGTTTTTT.

This chain uses TRBV6-6 with TRBJ2-7; TRBD1 aligns across 9 bases. The CDR3 is 14 residues long. V gave up 10 bases and J gave up 3 bases; unmatched junction bases: 10. Germline lookup yields CDR1 MNHNY and CDR2 SVGAGI (reference sequence). The CDR3 bases are TGTGCCACGCTTGCCTCGGGACAGGGCTACGAGCAGTACTTC. Protein sequence: CATLASGQGYEQYF.

The chain joins TRBV5-1 to TRBJ2-1; 11 bases line up with TRBD2. The CDR3 has 15 residues. V trimming: 0 bases; J trimming: 6 bases; junction bases outside the gene matches: 2. Germline values: CDR1 SGHRS, CDR2 YFSETQ. The CDR3 DNA reads as TGCGCCAGCAGCTTGGATGGACTAGCGGGCAATGAGCAGTTCTTC. Translation: CASSLDGLAGNEQFF.

The chain has TRBV11-1 and TRBJ2-7, with a weak D call TRBD2 (6 bases). Germline CDR1 and CDR2: SGHAT and FQDESV (reference sequence). Deletions cut 3 bases from V and 3 bases from J, with 24 bases between. The CDR3 loop spans 18 amino acids. CDR3 sequence reads: CASSFPSRTFFGGYEQYF. CDR3 nucleotides: TGTGCCAGCAGCTTCCCGTCAAGGACCTTCTTCGGGGGCTACGAGCAGTACTTC.

V is TRBV19 and J is TRBJ2-7, with a tentative D call TRBD2 (6 bases). Germline CDR1 LNHDA, CDR2 SQIVND (reference sequence). V lost 2 bases, J lost 6 bases, and 14 bases lay in between. This CDR3 has 14 residues. This CDR3 reads CASSILWRDGEQYF. The CDR3, as DNA: TGTGCCAGTAGTATATTGTGGAGGGACGGCGAGCAGTACTTC. The entire variable domain, with the rest obtained from reference TRBV19 and TRBJ2-7, is as follows: DGGITQSPKYLFRKEGQNVTLSCEQNLNHDAMYWYRQDPGQGLRLIYYSQIVNDFQKGDIAEGYSVSREKKESFPLTVTSAQKNPTAFYLCASSILWRDGEQYFGPGTRLTVT.

V and J are TRBV11-1 and TRBJ2-3, with 16 bases identical to TRBD2. After removal of 5 bases from V and 10 bases from J, the junction contained 15 bases not matched to a gene. The CDR3 is made up of 18 amino acids. Germline-derived CDR1 and CDR2 are SGHAT and FQDESV (reference sequence). CDR3 DNA: TGTGCCAGCAGCCCAACCGACGGGACTAGCGGGAGGGCCGACCCGCAGTATTTT. Protein product: CASSPTDGTSGRADPQYF.

This clone was seen a single time. The same CDR3 also results from other DNA sequences found in this sample. The chain carries TRBV6-6 and TRBJ2-3, with unresolved D. Germline CDR1 and CDR2: MNHNY and SVGAGI (reference sequence). The CDR3 covers 11 residues. Trimming pared 0 bases from V and 6 bases from J, leaving 1 base between. CDR3 in amino acids: CASSYSDTQYF. DNA of the CDR3: TGTGCCAGCAGTTACTCGGATACGCAGTATTTT.

The chain has TRBV7-2 and TRBJ2-7; D ambiguous. The CDR3 has 14 amino acids. V lost 1 base and J lost 5, with 12 bases in between. Germline CDR1 and CDR2: SGHTA and FQGNSA. The CDR3, as DNA: TGTGCCAGCAGCTTAGATCCTAGTGGACACGAGCAGTACTTC. Its protein product is CASSLDPSGHEQYF.

The CDR3, as DNA: TGTGCCATCAGTGACACCAACACCTACGAGCAGTACTTC. It codes for CAISDTNTYEQYF. V gene TRBV10-3 combines with J gene TRBJ2-7; D remains ambiguous. The V end was cut by 3 bases, the J end by 2 bases, with 8 bases between. Germline V lookup: CDR1 ENHRY, CDR2 SYGVKD. The CDR3 length is 13 residues.

The chain uses TRBV30 and TRBJ2-3; 10 positions agree with TRBD2. The length of the CDR3 is 17 residues. CDR1 and CDR2 (germline): GTSNPN, SVGIG (reference sequence). V dropped 0 bases and J dropped 2; count of bases not matched to a gene: 8. The CDR3 DNA reads as TGTGCCTGGAGTGTACTCCGGACTAGCGGTGTCACAGATACGCAGTATTTT. Translation: CAWSVLRTSGVTDTQYF.